Sequencing of this TCR beta chain was carried out in a study of shared clonotypes between healthy human individuals. Germline V gene data show CDR1 as SGHAT and CDR2 as FQDESV (reference sequence). The V and J ends lost 5 bases and 5 bases respectively, with 15 bases between them. This CDR3 is built from 15 residues. In its sample, this clone was seen a few times. The assay was run at deep level. In the authors' methods: ImmunoSEQ supplied junction-only sequences lacking quality scores, so filtering was different. Only in-frame clones appear in the TCRdb table, and some are missing; sequencing was by immunoSEQ multiplex PCR. V and J calls and clone size are copied from that table; D and trimming were computed from the DNA. The sample holds around 1.1 million clones, 77% seen once.

The V gene is TRBV11-1, the J gene TRBJ2-2; D may be TRBD2 (6 bases). Material: memory CD4+ T cells from PBMCs. Documented subset: CD45RA-negative fraction. This sequence was found in a man aged 18 to 30 in good health. Some clones in this sample may be carry-over from other donors' samples. CDR3 DNA sequence: TGTGCCAGCAGCCTCAGGCGTGCGGGGACCGGGGAGCTGTTTTTT. Encoded protein: CASSLRRAGTGELFF.